The 9 T cell receptor beta chains below were found in one sample sequenced in a study of blood T cells in healthy people across ages. Sample-barcoded 5' priming and a J-beta primer mix drove a second PCR of about 6 to 12 cycles. TCRdb called the 5' RACE reads again in MiXCR, with one record for every CDR3 protein. The sample contains fewer than 1,000,000 distinct CDR3 sequences, roughly 44% of which appear only once. Input material: blood. These receptors were taken from a man aged 60-69 years in good health.

The chain is built from TRBV4-1 and TRBJ2-1, with D perhaps matching TRBD1 (6 bases). V lost 0 bases and J lost 7, with 16 bases in between. Germline lookup yields CDR1 MGHRA and CDR2 YSYEKL. CDR3 length equals 16 residues. The CDR3 reads CASSQDKQGLVNEQFF. DNA of the CDR3: TGCGCCAGCAGCCAAGACAAACAGGGTTTGGTGAATGAGCAGTTCTTC.

To note about this clonotype: A read error may account for a junction end that differs from germline. The chain has TRBV7-2 and TRBJ1-6; D possibly corresponds to TRBD1 (5 bases). Germline loops: CDR1 SGHTA, CDR2 FQGNSA. The CDR3 totals 14 residues. CDR3 sequence (DNA): TGTGCCGGCAGCCAAATGACAGTTAATTCACCCCTCCACTTT. Protein sequence: CAGSQMTVNSPLHF. Looking up the rest from reference TRBV7-2 and TRBJ1-6 gives the full variable domain: GAGVSQSPSNKVTEKGKDVELRCDPISGHTALYWYRQSLGQGLEFLIYFQGNSAPDKSGLPSDRFSAERTGGSVSTLTIQRTQQEDSAVYLCAGSQMTVNSPLHFGNGTRLTVT.

The CDR3 sequence: CASSRRIAYEQYF. The CDR3 DNA follows: TGCGCCAGCAGCCGAAGGATAGCCTACGAGCAGTACTTC. The rearrangement joins TRBV4-3 to TRBJ2-7, with D hard to call. With 4 bases removed from V and 2 bases from J, the gap between germline ends came to 9 bases. Germline V gives CDR1 LGHNA, CDR2 YSLEER. This CDR3 spans 13 amino acids.

This clonotype has more than one count but fewer than ten. This chain joins TRBV7-9 and TRBJ2-7; D is perhaps TRBD1 (6 bases). CDR1 SEHNR and CDR2 FQNEAQ come from the germline V gene (reference sequence). Trimming removed 5 bases at V and 3 bases at J, with 14 bases between. CDR3 length equals 14 residues. CDR3 in amino acids: CASSTTGSVYEQYF. CDR3 nucleotide sequence: TGTGCCAGCAGCACAACAGGGTCGGTCTACGAGCAGTACTTC.

Only one count was recorded for this clonotype. This chain links TRBV6-6 with TRBJ2-7; no definite D call. CDR1 is MNHNY and CDR2 is SVGAGI in the germline V gene (reference sequence). This CDR3 has 15 residues. V was cut by 2 bases and J by 0 bases, with 11 bases left in between. CDR3 protein: CASSYKDTSSYEQYF. CDR3 nucleotide sequence: TGTGCCAGCAGTTACAAAGACACCAGCTCCTACGAGCAGTACTTC.

This chain connects TRBV29-1 to TRBJ1-2, with 7 bases fitting TRBD1. The CDR3 has 14 amino acids. Germline trimming cut 6 bases from V and 4 bases from J; bases unmatched to any gene: 11. Germline V gene data show CDR1 as SQVTM and CDR2 as ANQGSEA. CDR3 sequence: CSVPMQGQLYGYTF. The CDR3 bases are TGCAGCGTCCCTATGCAGGGACAGCTCTATGGCTACACCTTC.

The chain couples TRBV18 to TRBJ1-2; tentatively, D is TRBD1 (5 bases). This CDR3 region has 15 residues. Trimming took 1 base from V and 5 from J, leaving 14 bases between them. Looked up from germline, CDR1 is KGHSH and CDR2 is LQKENI. The CDR3 spells CASSPQDTLGYGYTF. The CDR3 DNA reads TGTGCCAGCTCACCACAGGACACCCTTGGGTATGGCTACACCTTC.

The CDR3 here is CASSSRDGSTDTQYF. CDR3 bases: TGCGCCAGCAGCTCCAGGGACGGTAGCACAGATACGCAGTATTTT. The rearrangement uses TRBV5-1 and TRBJ2-3; perhaps D is TRBD1 or TRBD2 (5 bases each). Germline V lookup: CDR1 SGHRS, CDR2 YFSETQ. The CDR3 extends over 15 amino acids. The V and J ends lost 3 bases and 0 bases respectively, with 11 bases between them.

There are a few counts of this clonotype. The gene calls are TRBV11-2 and TRBJ2-4, with TRBD1 identical over 9 bases. Germline V gives CDR1 SGHAT, CDR2 FQNNGV. There are 16 residues in the CDR3. V trimming: 5 bases; J trimming: 0 bases; junction bases outside the gene matches: 5. The CDR3 nucleotides read TGTGCCAGCAGCCCGGGACAGGGACTAGCCAAAAACATTCAGTACTTC. Amino acid sequence: CASSPGQGLAKNIQYF.